This T cell receptor (beta chain) is from a study of CD8 T cells in Susac syndrome. Negative isolation was applied to CD8+ and CD4+ T cells, and FACS enrichment was applied to TEMRA cells. A quantity of roughly 0.5 to 1 ug RNA underwent reverse transcription using random hexamers. TCRdb re-called the immunoSEQ multiplex PCR reads through MiXCR, storing one row per CDR3 protein. This sample carries about 200,000 distinct CDR3 sequences, approximately 95% of them seen once, and the ten largest clones take around 0.1%. CDR3 length: 14 residues. The V end was cut by 6 bases, the J end by 3 bases, with 17 bases between. The germline gives CDR1 DFQATT, CDR2 SNEGSKA (reference sequence).

The sequenced sample was CD4+ T cells from PBMCs. The clonotype comes from a human donor in good health. This rearrangement joins TRBV20-1 to TRBJ2-5; perhaps TRBD2 as D (7 bases). DNA of the CDR3: TGCAGTGCCCTGAGGGGGGGGAGGGAAGAGACCCAGTACTTC. It yields the protein CSALRGGREETQYF.